Listed below are T cell receptor beta chains from one sample, sequenced in a study of cytomegalovirus exposure and HLA in healthy donors. The protocol was immunoSEQ multiplex PCR, while the TCRdb copy is restricted to in-frame clones and leaves out a portion. This sample yields some 140,000 clones, of which 86% are seen a single time; 2.1% belongs to the top ten. Sequenced: PBMCs. Every receptor here comes from a human donor in good health. The conserved cysteine and the conserved F or W are not part of the CDR3 here.

V gene	J gene	CDR3 protein
TRBV5-6	TRBJ1-1	ASSHRALDTEAF
TRBV7-9	TRBJ2-1	ASRDQVAGGDTEQF
TRBV7-9	TRBJ2-7	ASSLGVTAYEQY
TRBV7-9	TRBJ2-1	ASSLRGRNNEQF
TRBV7-9	TRBJ2-5	ASSLSDQETQY
TRBV7-2	TRBJ1-2	ASSPTGGNYGYT
TRBV28	TRBJ2-5	ASSLPGQGNKETQY
TRBV7-3	TRBJ1-6	ASSSTGSYNSPLH
TRBV6-1	TRBJ1-2	ASSEGESFYGYT
TRBV6-5	TRBJ1-2	ASSPDRGRHYGYT
TRBV6-4	TRBJ2-7	ASLSSYEQY
TRBV4-3	TRBJ1-6	ASSLSQGSNSPLH
TRBV27	TRBJ2-1	ASSLRPNPYNEQF
TRBV30	TRBJ2-2	AWSGSPLRTGELF
TRBV2	TRBJ2-1	ASSERFIVANEQF
TRBV5-4	TRBJ1-3	ASSSARGAGNTIY
TRBV27	TRBJ2-4	ASSPSGRALGKNIQY
TRBV5-8	TRBJ1-6	ASRPVRDNSPLH